The rows below give T cell receptor beta chains drawn from one sample of a study of OX40 agonist ivuxolimab in advanced cancers. The data were produced by immunoSEQ multiplex PCR, yet TCRdb's version contains in-frame clones alone and is incomplete. The sample includes over 25,000 clones, around 86% of them seen just once. Sequencing used CD4+ or CD8+ T cells sorted from blood, obtained in a trial of the OX40 agonist ivuxolimab. The receptors derive from an adult with an advanced solid tumor such as melanoma, head and neck, liver or kidney cancer. Each CDR3 is given with its conserved first and last residue. The D gene is left open where the match is weak. A clone size is listed for some rows: how often the clone was seen (once, few, many), or a class if it is expanded.

>TRBJ1-4|NA|NA|TRBV18
CASSPDARVVGEKLFF
TGTGCCAGCTCACCCGATGCGAGGGTAGTTGGTGAAAAACTGTTTTTT
>TRBJ1-2|NA|NA|TRBV2
CASSPSPQGGYGYTF
TGTGCCAGCAGTCCTTCGCCTCAGGGAGGGTATGGCTACACCTTC
>TRBJ2-4|NA|NA|TRBV15
CATSRVRDDKNIQYF
TGTGCCACCAGCAGAGTTCGGGACGACAAAAACATTCAGTACTTC
>TRBJ2-2|NA|TRBD1|TRBV29-1
CSAEGTETNTGELFF
TGCAGCGCAGAAGGGACAGAGACGAACACCGGGGAGCTGTTTTTT
>TRBJ2-2|NA|TRBD2|TRBV5-4
CASSFGGGNGELFF
TGTGCCAGCAGCTTTGGCGGGGGGAACGGGGAGCTGTTTTTT
>TRBJ1-1|few|NA|TRBV11-2
CASSPVGHNTEAFF
TGTGCCAGCAGCCCAGTGGGACATAACACTGAAGCTTTCTTT
>TRBJ2-1|few|NA|TRBV27
CASSWTGTAVEQFF
TGTGCCAGCAGTTGGACCGGGACCGCCGTTGAGCAGTTCTTC
>TRBJ2-7|NA|NA|TRBV5-1
CASSHRQLYSGDEQYF
TGCGCCAGCAGCCATCGACAGCTCTACTCAGGGGACGAGCAGTACTTC
>TRBJ1-5|NA|NA|TRBV19
CASSISDSPFSNQPQHF
TGTGCCAGTAGTATCTCGGACAGCCCTTTTAGCAATCAGCCCCAGCATTTT
>TRBJ1-5|NA|NA|TRBV30
CAWSLNSYSNQPQHF
TGTGCCTGGAGTTTAAACAGCTATAGCAATCAGCCCCAGCATTTT
>TRBJ1-1|few|TRBD1|TRBV4-3
CASSQDRGGHGIGAFF
TGCGCCAGCAGCCAAGATCGAGGGGGCCACGGTATCGGAGCTTTCTTT
>TRBJ2-3|few|TRBD2|TRBV7-2
CASSLPSGGGPTDTQYF
TGTGCCAGCAGCCTCCCATCTGGCGGGGGGCCCACAGATACGCAGTATTTT
>TRBJ2-7|NA|TRBD1|TRBV11-2
CASSLQGARYEQYF
TGTGCCAGCAGCTTACAGGGGGCGCGGTACGAGCAGTACTTC
>TRBJ1-5|NA|NA|TRBV9
CASSVAGGNQPQHF
TGTGCCAGCAGCGTAGCGGGTGGGAATCAGCCCCAGCATTTT
>TRBJ1-1|NA|NA|TRBV6-1
CASRQIEAFF
TGTGCCAGCAGACAGATTGAAGCTTTCTTT
>TRBJ1-4|NA|NA|TRBV11-2
CASSPTQETYEKLFF
TGTGCCAGCAGCCCGACACAGGAGACATATGAAAAACTGTTTTTT
>TRBJ2-7|NA|TRBD1|TRBV7-9
CASSPGTDYEQYF
TGTGCCAGCAGCCCCGGGACAGATTACGAGCAGTACTTC
>TRBJ2-3|NA|TRBD2|TRBV6-1
CASSSLAGGTDTQYF
TGTGCCAGCAGTTCACTAGCGGGGGGGACAGATACGCAGTATTTT
>TRBJ2-3|NA|TRBD2|TRBV9
CASSPSGGRADTQYF
TGTGCCAGCAGCCCTTCGGGGGGGCGAGCAGATACGCAGTATTTT
>TRBJ2-5|once|NA|TRBV7-9
CASSLPREETQYF
TGTGCCAGCAGCCTCCCCAGAGAAGAGACCCAGTACTTC
>TRBJ2-2|NA|TRBD2|TRBV9
CASSARGLAGGAFTGELFF
TGTGCCAGCAGCGCCAGAGGACTAGCGGGGGGAGCGTTCACCGGGGAGCTGTTTTTT
>TRBJ1-1|NA|TRBD1|TRBV7-9
CASSRTGGSGTEAFF
TGTGCCAGCAGCCGGACAGGGGGCTCGGGCACTGAAGCTTTCTTT
>TRBJ2-1|NA|NA|TRBV4-3
CASSQDNRWGLDEQFF
TGCGCCAGCAGCCAAGACAACAGGTGGGGTCTCGATGAGCAGTTCTTC
>TRBJ2-7|NA|NA|TRBV27
CASSLIQGPLYF
TGTGCCAGCAGCTTAATTCAGGGGCCTTTGTACTTC
>TRBJ1-2|once|NA|TRBV5-4
CASSPPERQSDGYTF
TGTGCCAGCAGCCCCCCTGAACGACAGTCTGATGGCTACACCTTC
>TRBJ2-1|NA|TRBD2|TRBV14
CASSHASGGYNEQFF
TGTGCCAGCAGCCATGCTAGCGGGGGTTACAATGAGCAGTTCTTC
>TRBJ2-2|NA|TRBD1|TRBV4-2
CASSQYPGQPALFF
TGTGCCAGCAGCCAGTACCCGGGACAGCCGGCGCTGTTTTTT
>TRBJ1-4|NA|NA|TRBV9
CASSAGSGPGKKLFF
TGTGCCAGCAGCGCCGGATCGGGCCCCGGAAAAAAACTGTTTTTT
>TRBJ2-7|NA|NA|TRBV9
CASSPRDTYHYEQYF
TGTGCCAGCAGCCCCCGGGACACTTATCACTACGAGCAGTACTTC
>TRBJ2-7|NA|NA|TRBV28
CASRLGRGFYEQYF
TGTGCCAGCAGATTGGGGAGAGGTTTTTACGAGCAGTACTTC
>TRBJ1-5|NA|NA|TRBV15
CATSRTDSNQPQHF
TGTGCCACCAGCAGGACCGATAGCAATCAGCCCCAGCATTTT
>TRBJ1-5|NA|NA|TRBV5-6
CASSVGYEPQHF
TGTGCCAGCAGCGTCGGTTACGAGCCCCAGCATTTT
>TRBJ1-1|once|NA|TRBV18
CASSPDPNTEAFF
TGTGCCAGCTCACCTGACCCGAACACTGAAGCTTTCTTT